This T cell receptor beta chain was recorded in a study of blood T cell repertoires in COVID-19. The method was immunoSEQ multiplex PCR; TCRdb's version includes in-frame clones alone and lacks a portion of them. The repertoire consists of over 200,000 clones, with 75% to 90% occurring once and the leading ten covering about 17%. Two negative PCRs, clearance, or symptom resolution had been documented for recovered Cohort 3 donors. Trimming took off 0 bases at V and 0 bases at J, with 8 bases between the two ends. Germline-derived CDR1 and CDR2 are ENHRY and SYGVKD. The CDR3 length is 15 residues. The chain joins TRBV10-3 to TRBJ1-1, with D unresolved. The origin of this receptor is a man aged 40-55 years who had recovered from COVID-19. Input material: PBMCs or T cells enriched from blood (not recorded which). The CDR3 sequence is CAISESGSMNTEAFF. The CDR3 region has the DNA TGTGCCATCAGTGAGTCGGGCAGTATGAACACTGAAGCTTTCTTT.